The present T cell receptor (beta chain) was sequenced within a study of T cell changes during pregnancy in multiple sclerosis. The ends were cut back, 6 bases at V and 1 base at J, with 7 bases in the middle. The germline gives CDR1 KGHSH, CDR2 LQKENI. The CDR3 covers 12 residues. The table came from immunoSEQ multiplex PCR; TCRdb's copy has only in-frame clones and leaves some out. Found here are under 65,000 clones, 75% to 95% of them singletons; the top ten hold about 1%. This clonotype originated in a female donor in good health, enrolled as a control in a pregnancy study. Source: peripheral blood, taken after pregnancy. The chain couples TRBV18 to TRBJ2-7; no reliable D call. The CDR3 DNA reads as TGTGCCAGCTCTACAGAGTCCTACGAGCAGTACTTC. Residues: CASSTESYEQYF.